This T cell receptor (beta chain) was recovered during a study of PD-L1 blockade in urothelial cancer. For the study at large: Median T cell yield per blood sample was about 150,000 cells.

Using immunoSEQ multiplex PCR, the repertoire was profiled, and TCRdb retains in-frame clones only, with some absent. The table has 66,000 or so clones, 88% seen once. The germline V gene encodes CDR1 MNHEY and CDR2 SVGAGI. The J segment lost 8 bases and the V segment lost 5 bases, leaving 11 bases of the junction unmatched. CDR3 length: 15 residues. The time point: peripheral blood 6 weeks after treatment start. The chain has TRBV6-5 and TRBJ1-2; 10 bases agree with TRBD1. This clonotype originated in a man in his 60s with urothelial cancer. Sequenced here: PBMCs, sampled around atezolizumab (anti-PD-L1) treatment. CDR3 sequence (DNA): TGTGCCAGCAGTCCTCAGCCGGGACAGGGGTTCGGCTACACCTTC. Residues: CASSPQPGQGFGYTF.